The 26 T cell receptor beta chains below all came from one sample that was sequenced in a study of T cells after posttransplantation cyclophosphamide. Here immunoSEQ multiplex PCR was the method, and the copy in TCRdb shows in-frame clones only, minus some. Recorded here are 20,000 to 30,000 clones, none singletons. Material for sequencing was PBMCs. All receptors derive from a woman between 50 and 59 years old in good health, CMV-negative, and a related stem cell transplant donor.

This clone was counted at least ten times. Other nucleotide sequences in the sample specify the same CDR3. V usage is TRBV7-3 and J usage is TRBJ2-7, with TRBD1 matching over 12 bases. Trimming took 2 bases from V and 3 from J; bases not matched to a gene: 2. Germline V gene sequence: CDR1 SGHTA, CDR2 FQGTGA. CDR3 size: 15 residues. The CDR3 here is CASSLGTGGIYEQYF. The DNA of the CDR3 is TGTGCCAGCAGCTTAGGGACAGGGGGCATCTACGAGCAGTACTTC.

This clone was observed at least ten times. The V gene is TRBV7-9, the J gene TRBJ1-2, with 7 bases lining up with TRBD1. The ends lost 2 bases at V and 6 bases at J; junction bases unmatched: 3. The CDR3 is 13 residues long. Germline CDR1 reads SEHNR; CDR2 reads FQNEAQ (reference sequence). The CDR3 nucleotides read TGTGCCAGCAGCTTAACAGGGGAGGATGGCTACACCTTC. This sequence encodes CASSLTGEDGYTF.

This clone came up many times. The chain recombines TRBV7-3 with TRBJ2-5, with D possibly being TRBD1 (6 bases). CDR3 size: 13 residues. CDR1 SGHTA and CDR2 FQGTGA come from the germline V gene. Between the trimmed V and J ends, which lost 4 bases and 4 bases, there was a span of 10 bases. The CDR3 DNA follows: TGTGCCAGCAGCTCTCAACAGGGAGAGACCCAGTACTTC. It yields the protein CASSSQQGETQYF.

In this sample, this clone turned up many times. This chain joins TRBV7-9 and TRBJ1-2; 9 nucleotides match TRBD1. This CDR3 is 16 amino acids long. V was pared by 5 bases and J by 7 bases, with 14 bases of the junction left unmatched. The germline V gene has CDR1 SEHNR and CDR2 FQNEAQ (reference sequence). CDR3 sequence reads: CASSPLSPTGGGGYTF. The CDR3, as DNA: TGTGCCAGCAGCCCCCTCTCACCGACAGGGGGGGGTGGCTACACCTTC.

This clone was counted many times. V is TRBV5-1 and J is TRBJ1-6; perhaps TRBD1 as D (6 bases). The CDR3 totals 14 residues. In germline, CDR1 is SGHRS, CDR2 YFSETQ. Deletions cut 4 bases from V and 5 bases from J, with 10 bases between. CDR3 loop: CASSRDRHNSPLHF. The CDR3 region has the DNA TGCGCCAGCAGCCGTGACAGGCATAATTCACCCCTCCACTTT. Drawing the rest from reference TRBV5-1 and TRBJ1-6, the complete variable domain is KAGVTQTPRYLIKTRGQQVTLSCSPISGHRSVSWYQQTPGQGLQFLFEYFSETQRNKGNFPGRFSGRQFSNSRSEMNVSTLELGDSALYLCASSRDRHNSPLHFGNGTRLTVT.

This clone was found many times. The chain combines TRBV6-5 with TRBJ1-1; D may be TRBD1 (6 bases). Germline CDR1 and CDR2: MNHEY and SVGAGI. CDR3 size: 14 residues. V shed 6 bases and J shed 9 bases, with 20 bases lying between them. The CDR3 here is CASSFALPGTQAFF. CDR3 nucleotides: TGTGCCAGCAGCTTCGCATTACCCGGGACACAAGCTTTCTTT.

This clone was recorded at least ten times. The J gene is TRBJ1-3, the V gene TRBV5-6; D unresolved. The CDR3 consists of 15 residues. Germline V gene lookup returns CDR1 SGHDT and CDR2 YYEEEE. V gave up 3 bases and J gave up 2 bases, with 12 bases separating them. In nucleotides, the CDR3 is TGTGCCAGCAGCTCACGGGATTGGACTGGAAACACCATATATTTT. This translates into CASSSRDWTGNTIYF.

At least ten counts were recorded for this clone. The chain couples TRBV2 to TRBJ2-3; 11 nucleotides align to TRBD2. The germline gives CDR1 SNHLY, CDR2 FYNNEI. The CDR3 runs to 16 residues. V was clipped by 6 bases and J by 4 bases; unmatched bases: 9. The CDR3 DNA reads as TGTGCCAGCAGGTCAACTAGCGGGAGTGGAGCAGATACGCAGTATTTT. Protein: CASRSTSGSGADTQYF. Together with reference TRBV2 and TRBJ2-3, the CDR3 gives the full variable domain: EPEVTQTPSHQVTQMGQEVILRCVPISNHLYFYWYRQILGQKVEFLVSFYNNEISEKSEIFDDQFSVERPDGSNFTLKIRSTKLEDSAMYFCASRSTSGSGADTQYFGPGTRLTVL.

This clone was picked up many times. This chain joins TRBV7-2 and TRBJ1-3; unclear D gene. This CDR3 region has 15 residues. V lost 1 base to trimming and J lost 0 bases, with 7 bases between them. Germline V lookup: CDR1 SGHTA, CDR2 FQGNSA. The chain's CDR3 is CASSLGQNSGNTIYF. The CDR3 nucleotides read TGTGCCAGCAGCTTAGGACAAAACTCTGGAAACACCATATATTTT.

This clone has at least ten counts. The genes are TRBV29-1 and TRBJ2-5; D is possibly TRBD1 (6 bases). The ends were cut back, 7 bases at V and 4 bases at J, with 13 bases in the middle. Germline CDR1 is SQVTM and CDR2 is ANQGSEA. The CDR3 has 12 amino acids. CDR3 amino acids: CSAISRGETQYF. CDR3 in DNA: TGCAGCGCTATATCCAGGGGAGAGACCCAGTACTTC.

This clone occurred many times. The chain couples TRBV12-5 to TRBJ2-7; a weak D match, TRBD1 (5 bases). CDR1 is LGHNT and CDR2 is FRNRAP in the germline V gene. The CDR3 totals 13 residues. V was pared by 5 bases and J by 4 bases, with 12 bases between. The CDR3 protein is CASGTGHAYEQYF. CDR3 bases: TGTGCTAGTGGTACCGGACATGCTTACGAGCAGTACTTC.

This clone was recorded many times. The genes are TRBV5-1 and TRBJ1-1, with D possibly matching TRBD1 (6 bases). The CDR3 is 16 residues long. Trimming removed 0 bases from V and 0 bases from J, with 12 bases in between. Germline CDR1 SGHRS, CDR2 YFSETQ. The DNA for the CDR3 is TGCGCCAGCAGCTTGGTAGGGGGGGGGATGAACACTGAAGCTTTCTTT. This codes for CASSLVGGGMNTEAFF.

At least ten counts were recorded for this clone. A single base separates this from a much larger clone, so it may be a read error. The V gene is TRBV14, the J gene TRBJ2-3; 10 bases agree with TRBD1. The CDR3 is made up of 15 amino acids. V lost 5 bases and J lost 5; bases outside the gene matches: 7. Germline V lookup: CDR1 SGHDN, CDR2 FVKESK. This chain's CDR3 is CASSDRGRAEDTQYF. CDR3 sequence (DNA): TGTGCCAGCAGCGACAGGGGGCGCGCGGAAGATACGCAGTATTTT.

This clone was detected many times. The rearrangement joins TRBV28 to TRBJ2-3, with D possibly matching TRBD1 (6 bases). The V end was cut by 4 bases, the J end by 2 bases, with 19 bases between. Germline V lookup: CDR1 MDHEN, CDR2 SYDVKM. The CDR3 is made up of 17 amino acids. The CDR3 sequence is CASSSLFDRPLTDTQYF. The DNA for the CDR3 is TGTGCCAGCAGTTCCCTTTTTGACAGGCCCCTCACAGATACGCAGTATTTT.

This clone was detected many times. The V call is TRBV29-1, the J call TRBJ2-7; 7 bases are a match to TRBD2. Germline CDR1 SQVTM, CDR2 ANQGSEA. V lost 1 base and J lost 5; bases outside the gene matches: 14. The CDR3 has 16 amino acids. CDR3 protein: CSVEGTPVGRQHEQYF. In DNA, the CDR3 is TGCAGCGTTGAAGGTACCCCCGTCGGGAGGCAACACGAGCAGTACTTC.

This clone was counted many times. This chain uses TRBV5-6 with TRBJ2-1, with 9 bases identical to TRBD2. Germline assignment: CDR1 SGHDT and CDR2 YYEEEE. Unmatched junction bases numbered 5, after V lost 3 bases and J lost 10 bases. CDR3 size: 13 residues. CDR3 in amino acids: CASSSLAGGEQFF. The CDR3 DNA reads TGTGCCAGCAGCTCCCTGGCGGGAGGGGAGCAGTTCTTC.

This clone showed up many times. The V and J genes are TRBV7-2 and TRBJ2-2; the D is unclear. CDR1 and CDR2 from the germline V gene are SGHTA and FQGNSA. V was clipped by 4 bases and J by 3 bases, with 3 bases between them. The CDR3 covers 12 residues. CDR3 residues: CASSSYTGELFF. The CDR3 DNA follows: TGTGCCAGCAGCTCATACACCGGGGAGCTGTTTTTT.

This chain connects TRBV5-1 to TRBJ1-6, with 10 nucleotides matching TRBD1. The V and J ends lost 5 bases and 6 bases, in that order; junction bases with no gene match: 2. Per germline, CDR1 SGHRS and CDR2 YFSETQ. The length of the CDR3 is 14 residues. Here the CDR3 DNA reads TGCGCCAGCAGTGACAGGGGGCCTAATTCACCCCTCCACTTT. Amino acid sequence: CASSDRGPNSPLHF.

This clone was seen at least ten times. The chain has TRBV19 and TRBJ1-2, with a tentative D call TRBD1 (5 bases). V was pared by 3 bases and J by 3 bases, with 8 bases between. Germline lookup yields CDR1 LNHDA and CDR2 SQIVND (reference sequence). The CDR3 totals 13 residues. DNA for the CDR3: TGTGCCAGTAGTATCCGACAGTACTATGGCTACACCTTC. Encoded protein: CASSIRQYYGYTF.

This clone was picked up many times. The chain combines TRBV19 with TRBJ2-7, with TRBD1 matching over 8 bases. Germline-derived CDR1 and CDR2 are LNHDA and SQIVND (reference sequence). The CDR3 spans 15 residues. After removal of 3 bases from V and 3 bases from J, the junction contained 7 bases not matched to a gene. The CDR3 coding sequence is TGTGCCAGTAGTATCTCCCCAGGGGGCAACTACGAGCAGTACTTC. This translates into CASSISPGGNYEQYF.

This clone was detected many times. This chain connects TRBV11-1 to TRBJ2-3; tentative D call: TRBD2 (6 bases). V gave up 10 bases and J gave up 2 bases, with 10 bases separating them. The CDR3 runs to 12 residues. The germline gives CDR1 SGHAT, CDR2 FQDESV (reference sequence). CDR3 residues: CATRRDTDTQYF. The DNA for the CDR3 is TGTGCCACCCGGAGGGACACAGATACGCAGTATTTT.

This clone was counted ten times or more. The CDR3 is CASSDPRVTSGNTIYF. The CDR3 DNA reads TGTGCCAGCAGCGACCCCCGCGTCACCTCTGGAAACACCATATATTTT. The chain links TRBV9 to TRBJ1-3; D gene ambiguous. V lost 3 bases and J 0 bases, leaving 13 bases between the germline ends. This CDR3 comprises 16 residues. CDR1 is SGDLS and CDR2 is YYNGEE in the germline V gene. Drawing the rest from reference TRBV9 and TRBJ1-3, the complete variable domain is DSGVTQTPKHLITATGQRVTLRCSPRSGDLSVYWYQQSLDQGLQFLIQYYNGEERAKGNILERFSAQQFPDLHSELNLSSLELGDSALYFCASSDPRVTSGNTIYFGEGSWLTVV.

This clone was recorded at least ten times. The chain combines TRBV4-1 with TRBJ2-1, with D hard to call. Deletions cut 2 bases from V and 0 bases from J, with 14 bases between. Germline loops: CDR1 MGHRA, CDR2 YSYEKL. The CDR3 extends over 17 amino acids. CDR3 sequence (DNA): TGCGCCAGCAGCCAACCGGCAATACCGGGCTCCTACAATGAGCAGTTCTTC. This encodes CASSQPAIPGSYNEQFF.

In its sample, this clone was seen many times. The chain joins TRBV15 to TRBJ1-2, with D hard to call. Trimming removed 1 base from V and 1 base from J, with 7 bases in between. The CDR3 is 14 residues long. Germline-derived CDR1 and CDR2 are LNHNV and YYDKDF (reference sequence). The CDR3 reads CATSRATVNYGYTF. DNA of the CDR3: TGTGCCACCAGCAGAGCAACAGTTAACTATGGCTACACCTTC.

The table lists this clone with many counts. The rearrangement uses TRBV7-9 and TRBJ1-1; 10 bases align to TRBD1. CDR1 SEHNR and CDR2 FQNEAQ come from the germline V gene (reference sequence). With 5 bases clipped from V and 4 bases from J, the junction kept 10 bases outside the gene matches. The CDR3 has 16 residues. The CDR3 bases are TGTGCCAGCAGCCCACTAACCCGGACAGGGGGCACTGAAGCTTTCTTT. As protein: CASSPLTRTGGTEAFF.

This clone was observed many times. The CDR3 region is CASSDRGRDNYGYTF. The CDR3 DNA reads TGTGCCAGCAGTGACAGGGGCAGGGATAACTATGGCTACACCTTC. V usage is TRBV6-1 and J usage is TRBJ1-2; tentative D call: TRBD1 (6 bases). The CDR3 consists of 15 residues. The V end was cut by 3 bases, the J end by 1 base, with 12 bases between. In germline, CDR1 is MNHNS, CDR2 SASEGT.